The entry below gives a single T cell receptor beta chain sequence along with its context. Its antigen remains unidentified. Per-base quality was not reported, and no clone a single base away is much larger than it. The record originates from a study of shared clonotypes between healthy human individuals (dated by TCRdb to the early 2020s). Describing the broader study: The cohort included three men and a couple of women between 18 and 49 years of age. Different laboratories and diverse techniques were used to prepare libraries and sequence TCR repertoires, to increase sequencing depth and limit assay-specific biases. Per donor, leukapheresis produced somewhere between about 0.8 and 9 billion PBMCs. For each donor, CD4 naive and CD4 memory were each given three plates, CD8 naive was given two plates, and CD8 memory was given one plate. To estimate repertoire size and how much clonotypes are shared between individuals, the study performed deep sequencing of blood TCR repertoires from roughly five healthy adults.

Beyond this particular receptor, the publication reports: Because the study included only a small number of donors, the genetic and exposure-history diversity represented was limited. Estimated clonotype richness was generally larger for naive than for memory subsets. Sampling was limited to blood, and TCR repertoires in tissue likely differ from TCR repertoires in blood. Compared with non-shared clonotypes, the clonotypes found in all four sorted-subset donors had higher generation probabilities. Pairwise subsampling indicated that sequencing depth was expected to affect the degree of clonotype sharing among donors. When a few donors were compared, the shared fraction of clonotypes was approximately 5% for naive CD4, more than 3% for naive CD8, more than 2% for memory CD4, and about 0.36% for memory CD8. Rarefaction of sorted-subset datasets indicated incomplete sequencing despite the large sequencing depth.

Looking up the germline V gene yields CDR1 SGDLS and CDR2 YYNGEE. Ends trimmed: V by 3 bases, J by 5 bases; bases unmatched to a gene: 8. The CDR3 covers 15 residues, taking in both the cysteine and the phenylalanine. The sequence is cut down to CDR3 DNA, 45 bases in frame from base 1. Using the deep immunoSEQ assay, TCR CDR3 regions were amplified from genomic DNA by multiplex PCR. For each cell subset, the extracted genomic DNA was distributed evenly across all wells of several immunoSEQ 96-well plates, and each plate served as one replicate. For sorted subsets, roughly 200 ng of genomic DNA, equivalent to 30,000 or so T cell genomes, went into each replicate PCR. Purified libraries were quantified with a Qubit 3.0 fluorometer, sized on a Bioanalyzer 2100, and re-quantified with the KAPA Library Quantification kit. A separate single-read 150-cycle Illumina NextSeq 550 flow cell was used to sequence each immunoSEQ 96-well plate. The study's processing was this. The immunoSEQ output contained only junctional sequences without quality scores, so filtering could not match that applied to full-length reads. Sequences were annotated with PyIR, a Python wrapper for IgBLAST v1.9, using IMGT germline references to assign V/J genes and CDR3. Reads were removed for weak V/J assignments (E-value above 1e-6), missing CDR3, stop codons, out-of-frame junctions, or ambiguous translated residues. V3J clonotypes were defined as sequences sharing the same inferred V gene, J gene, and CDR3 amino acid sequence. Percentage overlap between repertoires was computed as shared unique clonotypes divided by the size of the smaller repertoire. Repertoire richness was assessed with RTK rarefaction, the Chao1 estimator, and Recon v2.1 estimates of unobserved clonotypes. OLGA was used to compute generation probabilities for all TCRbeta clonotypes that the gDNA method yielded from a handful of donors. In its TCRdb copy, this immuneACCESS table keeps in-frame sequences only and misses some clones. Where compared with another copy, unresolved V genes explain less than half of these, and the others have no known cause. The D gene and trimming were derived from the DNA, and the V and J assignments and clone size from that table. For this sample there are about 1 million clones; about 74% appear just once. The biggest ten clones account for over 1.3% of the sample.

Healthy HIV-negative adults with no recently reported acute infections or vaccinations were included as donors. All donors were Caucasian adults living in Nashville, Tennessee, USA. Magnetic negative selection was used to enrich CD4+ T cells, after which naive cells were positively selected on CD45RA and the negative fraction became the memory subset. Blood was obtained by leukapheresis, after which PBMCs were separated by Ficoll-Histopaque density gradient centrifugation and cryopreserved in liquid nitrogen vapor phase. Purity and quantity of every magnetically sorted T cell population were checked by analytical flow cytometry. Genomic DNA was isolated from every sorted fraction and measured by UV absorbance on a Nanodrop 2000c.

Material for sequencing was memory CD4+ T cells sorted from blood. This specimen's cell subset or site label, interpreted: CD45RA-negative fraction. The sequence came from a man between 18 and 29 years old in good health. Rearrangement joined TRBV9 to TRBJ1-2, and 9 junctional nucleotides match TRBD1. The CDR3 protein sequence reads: CASSAPGQGFYGYTF. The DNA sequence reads TGTGCCAGCAGCGCGCCGGGACAGGGATTTTATGGCTACACCTTC.